Described below is a single T cell receptor beta chain sequence and its context. The specificity of this receptor is unknown. It has no much larger one-base neighbor in the sample; base qualities were not kept. The same CDR3 can be traced to other DNA sequences in this sample. This entry comes from a study of preoperative IRX-2 immunotherapy in early breast cancer (dated by TCRdb to about 2019). Library generation was performed with the immunoSEQ multiplex PCR assay. TCRdb obtained this table from immuneACCESS and retained in-frame rearrangements with V and J assigned. These tables miss some clones; where compared with another copy, unresolved V genes account for less than half of the shortfall, and the remainder is unexplained. The sample records 30,000 to 35,000 clones, nearly 95% of which are singletons. The ten largest clones capture around 6% of the sample. V has 5 bases trimmed and J has 2 bases trimmed; junction bases matching no gene number 9. Reading from cysteine to phenylalanine, the CDR3 counts 15 amino acids. Only the CDR3 DNA is retained, 45 bases long and in frame from the first base. Taken from the germline V gene (reference sequence), the CDR1 and CDR2 loops are SEHNR and FQNEAQ.

This specimen's treatment or condition label, per the study, means: preoperative locoregional IRX-2 cytokine immunotherapy. The samples were obtained from a phase Ib study that tested preoperative, locoregional IRX-2 cytokine immunotherapy designed to prime immune responses. Before surgery, IRX-2 was given to the donors, who were patients with early-stage breast cancer. This receptor was taken from a human donor with breast cancer. Sampling was performed from a patient treated with IRX-2 immunotherapy. The sequence is built from TRBV7-9 and TRBJ2-7, and TRBD2 matches 7 of the central bases. The nucleotides read TGTGCCAGCAGCCCCCAGACTAGCCTGACCTACGAGCAGTACTTC. Its amino acids are CASSPQTSLTYEQYF.